This T cell receptor beta chain originates from a study of CD8+ T cells in alopecia areata. From germline, CDR1 is PRHDT and CDR2 FYEKMQ (reference sequence). This CDR3 spans 12 amino acids. Investigators isolated RNA and reverse transcribed it into cDNA to act as the sequencing template. Only in-frame clones appear in the TCRdb table, and some are missing; sequencing was by immunoSEQ multiplex PCR. This repertoire shows over 100,000 clones, almost 50% found once; its top ten account for roughly 20%. This material consisted of CD8+ T cells sorted from blood, taken at week 0. The chain recombines TRBV13 with TRBJ2-5; no clear D. The J call may be in error: the DNA end matches TRBJ2-7 better. The clonotype originates from a human donor with alopecia areata. Here the CDR3 reads CASSLNPYEQYF. The CDR3 nucleotides are TGTGCCAGCAGCTTAAATCCCTACGAGCAGTACTTC.